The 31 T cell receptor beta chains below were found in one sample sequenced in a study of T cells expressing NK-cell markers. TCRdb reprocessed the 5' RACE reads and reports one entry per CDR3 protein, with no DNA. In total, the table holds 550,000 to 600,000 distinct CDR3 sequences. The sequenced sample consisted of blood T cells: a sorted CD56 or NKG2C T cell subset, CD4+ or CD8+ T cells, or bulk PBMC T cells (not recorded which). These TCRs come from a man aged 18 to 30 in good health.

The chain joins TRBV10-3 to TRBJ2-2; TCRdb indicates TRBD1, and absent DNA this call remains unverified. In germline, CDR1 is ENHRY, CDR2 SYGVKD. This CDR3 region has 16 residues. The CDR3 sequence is CATGGYRDSNTGELFF.

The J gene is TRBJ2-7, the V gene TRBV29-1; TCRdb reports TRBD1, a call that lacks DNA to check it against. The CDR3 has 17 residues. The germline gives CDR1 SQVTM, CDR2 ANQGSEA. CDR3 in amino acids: CSVEGVGRWTGSYEQYF.

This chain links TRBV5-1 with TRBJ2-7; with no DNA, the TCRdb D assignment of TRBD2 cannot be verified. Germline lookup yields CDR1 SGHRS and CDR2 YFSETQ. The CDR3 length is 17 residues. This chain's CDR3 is CASSPGLAGGPTYEQYF. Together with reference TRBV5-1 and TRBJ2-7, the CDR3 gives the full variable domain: KAGVTQTPRYLIKTRGQQVTLSCSPISGHRSVSWYQQTPGQGLQFLFEYFSETQRNKGNFPGRFSGRQFSNSRSEMNVSTLELGDSALYLCASSPGLAGGPTYEQYFGPGTRLTVT.

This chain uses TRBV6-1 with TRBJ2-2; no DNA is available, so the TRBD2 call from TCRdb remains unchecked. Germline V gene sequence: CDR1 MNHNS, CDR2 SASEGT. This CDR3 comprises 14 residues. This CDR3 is CASSRSGYTGELFF.

CDR3 region: CASSYSTGAPYEQYF. The J gene is TRBJ2-7, the V gene TRBV6-5. Per the germline V gene, CDR1 is MNHEY and CDR2 is SVGAGI. The length of the CDR3 is 15 residues.

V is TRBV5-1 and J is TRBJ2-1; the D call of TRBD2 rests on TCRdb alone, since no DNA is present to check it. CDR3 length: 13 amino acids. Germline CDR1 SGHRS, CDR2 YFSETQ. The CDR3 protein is CASSSGALVEQFF.

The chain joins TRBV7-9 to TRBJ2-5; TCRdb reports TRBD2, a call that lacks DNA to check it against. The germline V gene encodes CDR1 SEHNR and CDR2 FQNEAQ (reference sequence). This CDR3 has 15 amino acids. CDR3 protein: CASSPRLAGMETQYF.

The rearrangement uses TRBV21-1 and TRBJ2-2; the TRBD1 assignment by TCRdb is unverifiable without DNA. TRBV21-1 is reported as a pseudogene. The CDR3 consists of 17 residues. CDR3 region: CAGISGHKIWNTGELFF.

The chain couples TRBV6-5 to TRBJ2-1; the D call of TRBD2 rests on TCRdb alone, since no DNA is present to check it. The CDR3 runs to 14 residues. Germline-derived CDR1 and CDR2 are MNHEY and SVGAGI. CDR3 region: CASSSGGDYNEQFF.

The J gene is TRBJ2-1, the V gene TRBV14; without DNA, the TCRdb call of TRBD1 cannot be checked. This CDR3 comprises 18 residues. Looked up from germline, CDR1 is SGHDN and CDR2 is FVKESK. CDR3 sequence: CASSRSPGDLRSYNEQFF.

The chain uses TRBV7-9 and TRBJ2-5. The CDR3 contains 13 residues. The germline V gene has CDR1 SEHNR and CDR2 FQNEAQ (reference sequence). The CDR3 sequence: CASSLISLETQYF.

CDR3 amino acids: CASSQEGSEKLFF. This chain links TRBV4-2 with TRBJ1-4. The CDR3 consists of 13 residues. Germline V lookup: CDR1 LGHNA, CDR2 YNFKEQ.

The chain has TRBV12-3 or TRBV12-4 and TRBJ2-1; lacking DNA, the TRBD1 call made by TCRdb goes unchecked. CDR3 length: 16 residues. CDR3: CASSPPAGQAYNEQFF.

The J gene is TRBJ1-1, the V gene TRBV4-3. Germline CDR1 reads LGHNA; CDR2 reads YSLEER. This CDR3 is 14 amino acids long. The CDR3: CASSQDLGSTEAFF.

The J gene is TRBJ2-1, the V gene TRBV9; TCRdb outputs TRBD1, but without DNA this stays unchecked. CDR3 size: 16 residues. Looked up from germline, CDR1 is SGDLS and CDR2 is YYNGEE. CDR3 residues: CASSVVASGGINEQFF.

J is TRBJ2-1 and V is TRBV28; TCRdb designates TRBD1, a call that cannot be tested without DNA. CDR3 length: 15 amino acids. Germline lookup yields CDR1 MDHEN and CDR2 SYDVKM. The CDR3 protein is CASTTGQGLFNEQFF.

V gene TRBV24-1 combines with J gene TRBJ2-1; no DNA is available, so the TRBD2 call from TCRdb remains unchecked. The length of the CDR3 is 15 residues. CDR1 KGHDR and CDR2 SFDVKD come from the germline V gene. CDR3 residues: CATSDWAGGPDEQFF.

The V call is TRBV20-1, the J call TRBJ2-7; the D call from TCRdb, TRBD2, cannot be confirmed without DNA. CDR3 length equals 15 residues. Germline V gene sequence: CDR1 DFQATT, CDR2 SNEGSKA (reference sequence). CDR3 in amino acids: CSAGDGRESSYEQYF.

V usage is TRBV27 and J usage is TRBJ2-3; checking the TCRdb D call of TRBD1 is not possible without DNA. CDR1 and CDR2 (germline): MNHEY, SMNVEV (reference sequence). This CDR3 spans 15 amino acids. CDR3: CASSSNRVSTDTQYF.

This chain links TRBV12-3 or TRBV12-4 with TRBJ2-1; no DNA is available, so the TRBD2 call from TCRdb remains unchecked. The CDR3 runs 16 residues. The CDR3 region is CASSPGTSGKSYEQFF.

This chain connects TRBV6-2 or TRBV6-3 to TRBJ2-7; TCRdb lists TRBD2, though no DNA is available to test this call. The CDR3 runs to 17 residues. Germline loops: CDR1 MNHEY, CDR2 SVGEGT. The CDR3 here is CASSRDGLAALPYEQYF.

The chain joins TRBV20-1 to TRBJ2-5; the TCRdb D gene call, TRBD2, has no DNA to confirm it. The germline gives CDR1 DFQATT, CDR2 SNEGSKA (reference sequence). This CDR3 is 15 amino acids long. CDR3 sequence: CSASIPSGTQETQYF.

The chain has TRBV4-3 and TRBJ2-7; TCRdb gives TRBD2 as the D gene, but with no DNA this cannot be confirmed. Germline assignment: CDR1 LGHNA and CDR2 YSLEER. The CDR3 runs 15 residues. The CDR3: CASSQEALGTYEQYF.

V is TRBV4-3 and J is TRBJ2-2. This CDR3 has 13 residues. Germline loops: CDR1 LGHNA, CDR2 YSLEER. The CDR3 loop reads CASSQETPSELFF.

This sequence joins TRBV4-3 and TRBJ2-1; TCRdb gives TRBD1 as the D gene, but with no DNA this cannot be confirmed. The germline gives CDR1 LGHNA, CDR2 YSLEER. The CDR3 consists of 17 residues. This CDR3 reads CASSQDLVRDSYNEQFF.

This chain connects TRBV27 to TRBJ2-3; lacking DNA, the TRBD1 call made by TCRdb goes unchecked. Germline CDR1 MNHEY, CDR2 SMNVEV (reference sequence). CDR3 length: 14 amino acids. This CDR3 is CASSLYRGVNTQYF.

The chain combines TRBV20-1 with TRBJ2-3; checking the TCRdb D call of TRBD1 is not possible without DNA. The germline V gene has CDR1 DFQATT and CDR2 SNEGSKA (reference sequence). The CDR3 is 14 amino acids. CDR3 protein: CSAKGGSSTDTQYF.

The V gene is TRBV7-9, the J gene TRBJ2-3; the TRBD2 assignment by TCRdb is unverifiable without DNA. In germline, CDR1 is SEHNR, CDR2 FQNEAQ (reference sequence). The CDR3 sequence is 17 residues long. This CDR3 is CASRTGTSGHSTDTQYF.

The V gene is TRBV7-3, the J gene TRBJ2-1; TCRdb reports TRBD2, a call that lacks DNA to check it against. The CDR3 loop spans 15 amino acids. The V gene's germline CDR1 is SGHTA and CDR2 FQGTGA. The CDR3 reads CASSPSGERYNEQFF.

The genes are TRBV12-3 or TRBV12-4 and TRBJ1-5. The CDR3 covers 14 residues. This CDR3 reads CASSLGEGLEPQHF.

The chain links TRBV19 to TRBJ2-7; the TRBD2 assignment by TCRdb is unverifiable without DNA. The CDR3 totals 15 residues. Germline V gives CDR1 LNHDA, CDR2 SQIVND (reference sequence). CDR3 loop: CASSIGGLAAYEQYF.